Below are 4 T cell receptor beta chains sequenced from a single sample in a study of T cells expressing NK-cell markers. TCRdb re-called the 5' RACE reads and catalogs CDR3 proteins one per entry, DNA excluded. The sample data list 400,000 to 550,000 distinct CDR3 sequences. Specimen: blood T cells: a sorted CD56 or NKG2C T cell subset, CD4+ or CD8+ T cells, or bulk PBMC T cells (not recorded which). The receptor set was obtained from a woman aged 18-70 years in good health.

The rearrangement links TRBV20-1 to TRBJ1-2; TCRdb's assignment of TRBD1 cannot be checked, as there is no DNA. Per the germline V gene, CDR1 is DFQATT and CDR2 is SNEGSKA (reference sequence). The CDR3 spans 15 residues. The CDR3: CSATRGQPTNYGYTF.

The chain combines TRBV30 with TRBJ2-1. The CDR3 covers 11 residues. Germline CDR1 is GTSNPN and CDR2 is SVGIG (reference sequence). The CDR3 sequence is CAWSGLAEQFF.

The chain has TRBV11-1 and TRBJ2-2; TCRdb lists TRBD1, though no DNA is available to test this call. Germline V gene lookup returns CDR1 SGHAT and CDR2 FQDESV (reference sequence). The CDR3 is 15 amino acids. The CDR3 sequence is CASSQGGLGTGELFF.

CDR3 sequence: CASSNVIGLKRNEQFF. The chain couples TRBV6-1 to TRBJ2-1. From germline, CDR1 is MNHNS and CDR2 SASEGT. This CDR3 is built from 16 residues.